The TCR beta chain described here comes from a study of CD8 T cells in ankylosing spondylitis. General study findings and limits: A TCR beta motif made of fewer than ten highly homologous variants seemed typical of ankylosing spondylitis blood. Reportedly, significant enrichment of disease-linked clones occurred in matched ankylosing spondylitis synovial fluid.

Quantitative barcoded 5'-RACE was used to prepare TCR beta libraries. TCRdb fed the 5' RACE reads into MiXCR, producing one record per CDR3 protein. The sample lists fewer than 550,000 distinct CDR3 sequences; approximately 5.3% were seen once. Germline V gene data show CDR1 as SQVTM and CDR2 as ANQGSEA. The CDR3 contains 11 residues. Trimming took 7 bases from V and 13 from J, leaving 16 bases between them. The sample holds many counts of this clonotype. No antigen is known for it. This receptor was taken from a male donor with ankylosing spondylitis. This chain joins TRBV29-1 and TRBJ1-4; tentatively, D is TRBD1 (6 bases). The material sequenced was blood, either unsorted or a sorted T cell fraction (not recorded which). The CDR3 coding sequence is TGCAGCGGAACAACAGGGCGTCTACTGTTTTTT. It yields the protein CSGTTGRLLFF.